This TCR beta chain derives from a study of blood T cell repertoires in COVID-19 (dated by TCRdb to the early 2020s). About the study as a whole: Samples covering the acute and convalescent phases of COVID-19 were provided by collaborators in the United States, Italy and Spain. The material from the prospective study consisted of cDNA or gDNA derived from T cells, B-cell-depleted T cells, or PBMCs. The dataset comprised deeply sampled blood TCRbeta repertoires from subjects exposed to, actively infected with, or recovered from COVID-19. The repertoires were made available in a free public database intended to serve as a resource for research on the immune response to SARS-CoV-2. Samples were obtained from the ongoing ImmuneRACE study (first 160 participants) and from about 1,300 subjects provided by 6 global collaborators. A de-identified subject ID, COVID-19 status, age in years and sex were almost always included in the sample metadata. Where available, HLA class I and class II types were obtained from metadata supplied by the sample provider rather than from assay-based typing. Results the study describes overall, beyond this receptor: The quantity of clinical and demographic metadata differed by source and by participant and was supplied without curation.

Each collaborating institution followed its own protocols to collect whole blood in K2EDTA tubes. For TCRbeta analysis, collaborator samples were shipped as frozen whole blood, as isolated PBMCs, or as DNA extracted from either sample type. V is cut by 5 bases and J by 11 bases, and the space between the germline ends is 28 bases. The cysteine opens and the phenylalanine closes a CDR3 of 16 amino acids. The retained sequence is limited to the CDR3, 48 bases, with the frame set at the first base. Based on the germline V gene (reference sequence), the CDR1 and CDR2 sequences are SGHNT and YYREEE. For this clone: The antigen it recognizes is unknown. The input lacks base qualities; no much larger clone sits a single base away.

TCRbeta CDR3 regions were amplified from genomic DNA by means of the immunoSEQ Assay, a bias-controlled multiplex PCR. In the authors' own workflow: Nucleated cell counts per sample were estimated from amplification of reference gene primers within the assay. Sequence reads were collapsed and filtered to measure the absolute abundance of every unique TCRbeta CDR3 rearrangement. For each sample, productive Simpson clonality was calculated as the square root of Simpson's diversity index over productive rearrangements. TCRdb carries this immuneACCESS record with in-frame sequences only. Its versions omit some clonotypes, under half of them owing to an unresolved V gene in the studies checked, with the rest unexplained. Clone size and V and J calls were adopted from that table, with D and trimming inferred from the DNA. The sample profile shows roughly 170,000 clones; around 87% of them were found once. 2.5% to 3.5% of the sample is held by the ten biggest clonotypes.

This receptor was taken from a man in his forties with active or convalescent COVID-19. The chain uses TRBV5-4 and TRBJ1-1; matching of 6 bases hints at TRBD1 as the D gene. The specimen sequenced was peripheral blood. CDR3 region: CASRLEPTKQGGSAFF. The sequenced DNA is TGTGCCAGCAGACTTGAACCAACGAAACAGGGCGGGAGTGCTTTCTTT.